These 8 T cell receptor beta chains share one sample of origin, sequenced in a study of T cells in localized non-small cell lung cancer. Here immunoSEQ multiplex PCR was the method, and the copy in TCRdb shows in-frame clones only, minus some. The sample lists around 78,000 clones; 65% to 85% were seen once. Material: peripheral blood, obtained before any cancer treatment. The source is a female donor of 60 years or more with stage I lung adenocarcinoma.

This rearrangement joins TRBV9 to TRBJ2-3, with 10 bases identical to TRBD2. Trimming at V came to 0 bases and at J to 2 bases, leaving 6 bases not matched to a gene. The germline CDR1 and CDR2 sequences are SGDLS and YYNGEE. The CDR3 has 17 residues. The CDR3 region has the DNA TGTGCCAGCAGCGTAGGTCCTAGCGGGGGATCCACAGATACGCAGTATTTT. It codes for CASSVGPSGGSTDTQYF.

Many counts were recorded for this clone. The V call is TRBV6-6, the J call TRBJ1-1; no definite D call. The V end lost 5 bases, the J end lost 3 bases, and 13 bases lay between the germline ends. Germline CDR1 is MNHNY and CDR2 is SVGAGI (reference sequence). This CDR3 region has 14 residues. This CDR3 is CASSPVGGDTEAFF. DNA for the CDR3: TGTGCCAGCAGTCCCGTCGGCGGGGACACTGAAGCTTTCTTT.

V gene TRBV7-9 combines with J gene TRBJ2-4; the D gene could be TRBD1 or TRBD2 (5 bases each). In germline, CDR1 is SEHNR, CDR2 FQNEAQ (reference sequence). The CDR3 runs to 14 residues. V was clipped by 2 bases and J by 9 bases, with 14 bases between them. In nucleotides, the CDR3 is TGTGCCAGCAGCTTATCCGGGACGCCAACCATTCAGTACTTC. Translated: CASSLSGTPTIQYF.

The chain employs TRBV5-1 and TRBJ1-1, with TRBD1 identical over 7 bases. J gave up 4 bases and V 3 bases, and 18 bases lay outside the gene matches. The CDR3 is 18 residues long. CDR1 SGHRS and CDR2 YFSETQ come from the germline V gene. Here the CDR3 reads CASSSLGFTGVVSTEAFF. In DNA form, the CDR3 reads TGCGCCAGCAGCTCCCTTGGTTTCACAGGGGTGGTTAGCACTGAAGCTTTCTTT.

The rearrangement links TRBV5-4 to TRBJ1-2; unclear D gene. V lost 2 bases and J lost 8, with 10 bases in between. Germline V gene data show CDR1 as SGHNT and CDR2 as YYREEE (reference sequence). CDR3 size: 12 residues. As DNA, the CDR3 is TGTGCCAGCAGCTTAATTAGTGGAGGCTACACCTTC. Protein sequence: CASSLISGGYTF.

V and J are TRBV5-1 and TRBJ1-2; 8 bases fit TRBD1. This CDR3 is built from 14 residues. The V and J ends lost 2 bases and 8 bases, in that order; junction bases with no gene match: 8. The germline V gene has CDR1 SGHRS and CDR2 YFSETQ. The DNA for the CDR3 is TGCGCCAGCAGCTTAGACAGGGGAAGCGGAGGCTACACCTTC. Its translation is CASSLDRGSGGYTF.

This clone was picked up one time. V gene TRBV7-2 combines with J gene TRBJ2-5, with a possible D match to TRBD2 (5 bases). V was clipped by 1 base and J by 5 bases, with 14 bases between them. Germline V lookup: CDR1 SGHTA, CDR2 FQGNSA. CDR3 size: 15 residues. DNA of the CDR3: TGTGCCAGCAGCTTAGTCGCGGAGGTGTGGGAGACCCAGTACTTC. As protein: CASSLVAEVWETQYF.

The V and J genes are TRBV5-1 and TRBJ2-7, with 9 nucleotides matching TRBD2. V was pared by 2 bases and J by 5 bases, with 5 bases of the junction left unmatched. The CDR3 runs 14 residues. The germline CDR1 and CDR2 sequences are SGHRS and YFSETQ. The CDR3 loop reads CASSLLAGLDEQYF. Written as DNA, the CDR3 is TGCGCCAGCAGCTTACTAGCGGGCCTCGACGAGCAGTACTTC.